Reported below is one T cell receptor (beta chain). Its matching antigen is unknown. The sample comes from a study of OX40 agonist ivuxolimab in advanced cancers. Across the study: With ivuxolimab, an agonistic anti-OX40 (CD134) antibody, patients were treated.

Only in-frame clones appear in the TCRdb table, and some are missing; sequencing was by immunoSEQ multiplex PCR. The repertoire holds approximately 100,000 clones, with around 91% as singletons. Study-wide points: Which antigen the expanded peripheral T cells recognized is unknown. The 0.1-3.0 mg/kg partial responders had among the lowest clonal expansion.

Germline V lookup: CDR1 MNHEY, CDR2 SVGAGI. Trimming stripped 2 bases from V and 0 bases from J, with 2 bases between. This CDR3 is built from 14 residues. V is TRBV6-5 and J is TRBJ2-6, with unresolved D. The source material was CD4+ or CD8+ T cells sorted from blood, sampled in a trial of the OX40 agonist ivuxolimab. This TCR was recovered from an adult with an advanced solid tumor such as melanoma, head and neck, liver or kidney cancer. Here the CDR3 reads CASSYISGANVLTF. CDR3 nucleotide sequence: TGTGCCAGCAGTTACATCTCTGGGGCCAACGTCCTGACTTTC.